This T cell receptor (beta chain) is from a study of T cell responses to AZD1222 COVID-19 vaccine. This table comes from immunoSEQ multiplex PCR, and its TCRdb copy is limited to in-frame clones, with some not included. The sample consists of under 200,000 clones, around 90% of them appearing once. This clone was observed a single time. V was cut by 6 bases and J by 8 bases, with 10 bases left in between. Per the germline V gene, CDR1 is LNHDA and CDR2 is SQIVND (reference sequence). The CDR3 extends over 11 amino acids. The input for sequencing was peripheral blood, taken 28 days after the second AZD1222 dose. The V gene is TRBV19, the J gene TRBJ1-2, with D unclear. The clonotype was recovered from an adult who received the AZD1222 COVID-19 vaccine. The CDR3 sequence is CASRYGSGYTF. The CDR3, as DNA: TGTGCCAGTAGATATGGTTCGGGCTACACCTTC.